What follows is one T cell receptor beta chain and its context. Antigen: not known. This entry belongs to a study of cytomegalovirus exposure and HLA in healthy donors. In the PCR, 60 Vbeta and 13 Jbeta primers were used. Original processing methods: Later, about 80 million unique TCR beta chains were counted in an analysis, and some 10 million of them were shared. The table came from immunoSEQ multiplex PCR; TCRdb's copy has only in-frame clones and leaves some out. For V, J and clone size, that table is used; D and trimming come from the DNA. The sample shows more than 80,000 clones, approximately 72% of them seen only once. Study-wide points: Some V segments, TRBV6-2 and TRBV6-3 among them, were indistinguishable and were therefore excluded.

Looked up from germline, CDR1 is KGHSH and CDR2 is LQKENI. The length of the CDR3 is 13 residues. V was clipped by 4 bases and J by 4 bases, with 11 bases between them. Source material: PBMCs. The J gene is TRBJ2-7, the V gene TRBV18; weak D call: TRBD1 (6 bases). The receptor comes from a woman in her 70s in good health and CMV-seropositive. The CDR3 reads CASSQQGKYEQYF. The CDR3, as DNA: TGTGCCAGCTCACAACAGGGAAAATACGAGCAGTACTTC.